The 18 T cell receptor beta chains reported below all come from one sample, sequenced in a study of cytomegalovirus exposure and HLA in healthy donors. In the PCR, 60 Vbeta and 13 Jbeta primers were used. Here immunoSEQ multiplex PCR was the method, and the copy in TCRdb shows in-frame clones only, minus some. The sample shows roughly 190,000 clones, around 83% of them seen only once. Sequenced material: PBMCs. The receptor set was obtained from a man aged 35-49 years in good health and CMV-seropositive.

The chain joins TRBV28 to TRBJ2-4, with a tentative D call TRBD1 (6 bases). Germline lookup yields CDR1 MDHEN and CDR2 SYDVKM. V lost 2 bases, J lost 0 bases, and 11 bases lay in between. The CDR3 length is 16 residues. CDR3: CASSLVDSLAKNIQYF. For the CDR3, the DNA is TGTGCCAGCAGTTTAGTGGACAGTCTAGCCAAAAACATTCAGTACTTC.

This clone was counted only a few times. CDR3 coding DNA: TGTGCCAGCAGCTTGGGTCAGGACTATGGCTACACCTTC. Its protein is CASSLGQDYGYTF. This chain uses TRBV5-5 with TRBJ1-2; unclear D gene. Trimming took 0 bases from V and 3 from J, leaving 6 bases between them. The CDR3 covers 13 residues. CDR1 and CDR2 from the germline V gene are SGHKS and YYEKEE (reference sequence). Full variable domain (remainder filled in from reference TRBV5-5 and TRBJ1-2): DAGVTQSPTHLIKTRGQQVTLRCSPISGHKSVSWYQQVLGQGPQFIFQYYEKEERGRGNFPDRFSARQFPNYSSELNVNALLLGDSALYLCASSLGQDYGYTFGSGTRLTVV.

The chain links TRBV29-1 to TRBJ2-1; 7 positions agree with TRBD2. CDR1 is SQVTM, CDR2 ANQGSEA, per germline. Trimming removed 4 bases from V and 3 bases from J; junction bases left unmatched: 3. CDR3 length: 13 amino acids. CDR3 DNA: TGCAGCGTTGGTCCTAGCGGCTACAATGAGCAGTTCTTC. It encodes CSVGPSGYNEQFF.

There are a few counts of this clone. The chain recombines TRBV4-3 with TRBJ2-7, with 11 bases lining up with TRBD1. CDR1 and CDR2 from the germline V gene are LGHNA and YSLEER. The CDR3 runs 16 residues. With 3 bases clipped from V and 3 bases from J, the junction kept 7 bases outside the gene matches. The CDR3 DNA is TGCGCCAGCAGCCAGGAAGAAGGGACAGGGGGCTACGAGCAGTACTTC. Translation: CASSQEEGTGGYEQYF.

This chain connects TRBV27 to TRBJ2-3; weak D call: TRBD2 (6 bases). The ends were cut back, 4 bases at V and 4 bases at J, with 15 bases in the middle. The CDR3 is made up of 15 amino acids. Germline V lookup: CDR1 MNHEY, CDR2 SMNVEV (reference sequence). The CDR3 loop is CASSSGLRDSDTQYF. DNA for the CDR3: TGTGCCAGCAGTTCGGGACTGCGAGACTCAGATACGCAGTATTTT.

This rearrangement joins TRBV28 to TRBJ1-6; TRBD1 might be the D (6 bases). From germline, CDR1 is MDHEN and CDR2 SYDVKM. The CDR3 contains 15 residues. V was cut by 4 bases and J by 10 bases, with 17 bases left in between. DNA of the CDR3: TGTGCCAGCAGTTCCGGACAGAAGTTGGGATCACCCCTCCACTTT. This translates into CASSSGQKLGSPLHF.

The chain recombines TRBV27 with TRBJ2-1, with TRBD2 identical over 10 bases. The CDR3 covers 16 residues. Germline V lookup: CDR1 MNHEY, CDR2 SMNVEV (reference sequence). The V segment lost 2 bases and the J segment 8 bases; nucleotides outside the gene matches: 9. CDR3 loop: CASSLSIGTSVDEQFF. DNA of the CDR3: TGTGCCAGCAGTTTAAGTATAGGGACTAGCGTCGATGAGCAGTTCTTC.

The gene calls are TRBV5-4 and TRBJ1-2; TRBD1 is a possible D gene (6 bases). V gave up 3 bases and J gave up 3 bases, with 9 bases separating them. CDR3 length equals 13 residues. The germline gives CDR1 SGHNT, CDR2 YYREEE (reference sequence). CDR3 DNA sequence: TGTGCCAGCAGCTCTCCAGGGGACTATGGCTACACCTTC. Translating gives CASSSPGDYGYTF. Using reference TRBV5-4 and TRBJ1-2 for the parts outside the CDR3, the full variable domain is ETGVTQSPTHLIKTRGQQVTLRCSSQSGHNTVSWYQQALGQGPQFIFQYYREEENGRGNFPPRFSGLQFPNYSSELNVNALELDDSALYLCASSSPGDYGYTFGSGTRLTVV.

J is TRBJ1-2 and V is TRBV7-9; 9 bases align to TRBD1. Losses at the gene ends were 3 bases for V and 4 bases for J; bases not matched to a gene: 3. Germline lookup yields CDR1 SEHNR and CDR2 FQNEAQ (reference sequence). This CDR3 spans 14 amino acids. The CDR3 loop reads CASSLGQGLYGYTF. The CDR3 bases are TGTGCCAGCAGCTTGGGACAGGGACTCTATGGCTACACCTTC.

A remark on this clone: At one end the junction does not follow the germline gene, possibly because of a read error. V usage is TRBV7-7 and J usage is TRBJ2-2, with TRBD2 matching over 8 bases. Per the germline V gene, CDR1 is SSHAT and CDR2 is FNYEAQ (reference sequence). The CDR3 has 17 residues. The CDR3 reads CASSLGLPGGPNGELFF. In DNA, the CDR3 is TGTGCTAGCAGCTTAGGTCTGCCGGGAGGGCCGAACGGGGAGCTGTTTTTT.

J is TRBJ1-5 and V is TRBV6-5; 7 positions agree with TRBD1. This CDR3 comprises 14 residues. V lost 4 bases to trimming and J lost 3 bases; unmatched junction nucleotides: 3. Germline CDR1 is MNHEY and CDR2 is SVGAGI. CDR3 region: CASSLGQNNQPQHF. CDR3 nucleotides: TGTGCCAGCAGTTTGGGACAGAACAATCAGCCCCAGCATTTT.

The table lists this clone with a count of one. This chain uses TRBV10-3 with TRBJ2-2; 9 nucleotides line up with TRBD1. This CDR3 region has 15 residues. CDR1 and CDR2 from the germline V gene are ENHRY and SYGVKD. Trimming took 7 bases from V and 7 from J; bases not matched to a gene: 10. CDR3 nucleotides: TGTGCCATCACCGGGACAGGGATTAACGGCGGGGAGCTGTTTTTT. It encodes CAITGTGINGGELFF.

As to this clone: Germline is not matched at one junction end, which may reflect a read error. In DNA form, the CDR3 reads TGTGCTAGCAGCCTAACTAGCGGGAGAACAGATACGCAGTATTTT. Amino acids: CASSLTSGRTDTQYF. The chain couples TRBV7-7 to TRBJ2-3; 11 nucleotides match TRBD2. Germline V lookup: CDR1 SSHAT, CDR2 FNYEAQ (reference sequence). The CDR3 totals 15 residues.

DNA of the CDR3: TGCGCCAGCAGCGCGGACAGGGGGAACACCGGGGAGCTGTTTTTT. Amino acids: CASSADRGNTGELFF. The genes are TRBV5-1 and TRBJ2-2, with 9 bases lining up with TRBD1. Per the germline V gene, CDR1 is SGHRS and CDR2 is YFSETQ. The length of the CDR3 is 15 residues. After removal of 4 bases from V and 1 base from J, the junction contained 2 bases not matched to a gene.

The chain links TRBV6-5 to TRBJ2-7; the match to TRBD1 covers 7 bases. The length of the CDR3 is 14 residues. Germline trimming cut 6 bases from V and 3 bases from J; bases unmatched to any gene: 8. Per germline, CDR1 MNHEY and CDR2 SVGAGI. The CDR3 bases are TGTGCCAGCAGAGATGCGCAGGGGGTCTACGAGCAGTACTTC. This encodes CASRDAQGVYEQYF.

The rearrangement uses TRBV5-8 and TRBJ2-1, with a possible D match to TRBD2 (5 bases). Deletions cut 5 bases from V and 5 bases from J, with 11 bases between. The CDR3 runs 13 residues. Germline V gene sequence: CDR1 SGHTS, CDR2 YDEGEE. CDR3 region: CASRTIGNNEQFF. The DNA of the CDR3 is TGTGCCAGCAGGACTATCGGAAACAATGAGCAGTTCTTC.

The chain couples TRBV11-2 to TRBJ2-7; tentative D call: TRBD2 (5 bases). V was trimmed by 0 bases and J by 3 bases, leaving 6 bases between them. The CDR3 length is 13 residues. Germline V lookup: CDR1 SGHAT, CDR2 FQNNGV. The CDR3 coding sequence is TGTGCCAGCAGCTTAGAACTAGGCTACGAGCAGTACTTC. Protein product: CASSLELGYEQYF. Together with reference TRBV11-2 and TRBJ2-7, the CDR3 gives the full variable domain: EAGVAQSPRYKIIEKRQSVAFWCNPISGHATLYWYQQILGQGPKLLIQFQNNGVVDDSQLPKDRFSAERLKGVDSTLKIQPAKLEDSAVYLCASSLELGYEQYFGPGTRLTVT.

The chain uses TRBV29-1 and TRBJ1-5; 7 nucleotides agree with TRBD1. This CDR3 spans 13 amino acids. In germline, CDR1 is SQVTM, CDR2 ANQGSEA. V shed 7 bases, J shed 4 bases, and the junction held 7 bases outside the gene matches. The CDR3 loop reads CSGQTGQNQPQHF. CDR3 coding DNA: TGCAGCGGCCAGACAGGGCAGAATCAGCCCCAGCATTTT.